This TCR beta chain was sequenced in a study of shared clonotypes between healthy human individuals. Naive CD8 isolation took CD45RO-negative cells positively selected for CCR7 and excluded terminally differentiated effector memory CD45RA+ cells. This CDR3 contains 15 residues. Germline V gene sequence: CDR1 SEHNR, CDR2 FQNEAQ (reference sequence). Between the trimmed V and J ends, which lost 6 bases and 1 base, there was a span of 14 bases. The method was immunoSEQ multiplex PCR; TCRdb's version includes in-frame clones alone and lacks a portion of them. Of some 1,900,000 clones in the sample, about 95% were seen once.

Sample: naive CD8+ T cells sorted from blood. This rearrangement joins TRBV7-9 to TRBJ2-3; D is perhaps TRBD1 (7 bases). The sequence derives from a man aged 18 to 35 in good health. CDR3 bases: TGTGCCAGCAGTCACACAGGGGAGGGCACAGATACGCAGTATTTT. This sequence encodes CASSHTGEGTDTQYF.